This TCR beta chain was captured in a study of T-cell memory formation after mild COVID-19. Study-level points and caveats: Shrinking CD4+ clones resided mostly in CM and EM, and CD8+ ones in EMRA.

The sample holds a few counts of this clonotype. As yet, its antigen is unknown. Germline lookup yields CDR1 ENHRY and CDR2 SYGVKD. V was pared by 2 bases and J by 3 bases, with 10 bases between. This CDR3 comprises 14 residues. TCRdb re-derived calls from the 5' RACE reads in MiXCR, one entry per CDR3 protein. The sample consists of 280,000 or so distinct CDR3 sequences, 7% to 10% of them appearing once. The sample was PBMCs or a T cell subset sorted from them (not recorded which). This chain joins TRBV10-3 and TRBJ1-2; D is possibly TRBD1 (5 bases). This TCR was recovered from a man in his late teens or twenties who had mild COVID-19 (a few samples of this study predate the infection). Cell type and time point are not known. This CDR3 reads CAISEQGVHYGYTF. CDR3 coding DNA: TGTGCCATCAGTGAGCAGGGTGTGCACTATGGCTACACCTTC.